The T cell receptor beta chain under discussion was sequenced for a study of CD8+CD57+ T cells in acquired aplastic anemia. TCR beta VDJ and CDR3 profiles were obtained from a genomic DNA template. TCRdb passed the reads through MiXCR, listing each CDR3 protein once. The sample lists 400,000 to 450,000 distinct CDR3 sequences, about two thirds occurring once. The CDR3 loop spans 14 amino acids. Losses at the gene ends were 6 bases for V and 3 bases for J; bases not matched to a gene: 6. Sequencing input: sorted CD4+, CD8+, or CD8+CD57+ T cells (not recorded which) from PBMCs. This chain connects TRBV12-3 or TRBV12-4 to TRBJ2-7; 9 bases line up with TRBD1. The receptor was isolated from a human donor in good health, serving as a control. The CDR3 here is CASSMGQGLYEQYF. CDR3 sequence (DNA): TGTGCCAGCAGCATGGGACAGGGTCTCTACGAGCAGTACTTC.